This passage covers 9 T cell receptor beta chains from one sample sequenced in a study of shared clonotypes between healthy human individuals. Some clones are missing from TCRdb's copy, which holds only in-frame ones; the method was immunoSEQ multiplex PCR. Altogether about 600,000 clones are present, less than 97% being singletons, with the ten largest covering 0.11%. Cells designated naive CD8 were CD45RO-negative and were positively selected for CCR7, with terminally differentiated effector memory CD45RA+ cells excluded. The sample consisted of naive CD8+ T cells sorted from blood. These receptors came from a woman under 40 in good health.

The V and J genes are TRBV13 and TRBJ2-7, with 10 bases that match TRBD1. The CDR3 consists of 15 residues. Per the germline V gene, CDR1 is PRHDT and CDR2 is FYEKMQ (reference sequence). After removal of 5 bases from V and 0 bases from J, the junction contained 4 bases not matched to a gene. CDR3 protein: CASSQGDRGSYEQYF. CDR3 nucleotide sequence: TGTGCCAGCAGCCAGGGGGACAGGGGCTCCTACGAGCAGTACTTC.

This clone came up once. The chain joins TRBV28 to TRBJ1-1; TRBD1 agrees at 8 bases. This CDR3 contains 14 residues. V gave up 1 base and J gave up 6 bases; unmatched junction bases: 4. Germline CDR1 and CDR2: MDHEN and SYDVKM. The CDR3 DNA reads TGTGCCAGCAGTTTATCCGGGACAGGTGCTGAAGCTTTCTTT. Protein sequence: CASSLSGTGAEAFF.

The chain is built from TRBV6-1 and TRBJ2-7; D is unresolved. The V end lost 5 bases, the J end lost 0 bases, and 8 bases lay between the germline ends. This CDR3 has 13 amino acids. CDR1 and CDR2 (germline): MNHNS, SASEGT. CDR3 sequence: CASSPGFSYEQYF. Written as DNA, the CDR3 is TGTGCCAGCAGTCCCGGGTTCTCCTACGAGCAGTACTTC.

The chain employs TRBV7-6 and TRBJ2-7; D is ambiguous. Deletions cut 5 bases from V and 4 bases from J, with 15 bases between. This CDR3 region has 14 residues. Germline-derived CDR1 and CDR2 are SGHVS and FNYEAQ. Here the CDR3 reads CASSIKGGFYEQYF. For the CDR3, the DNA is TGTGCCAGCAGCATAAAGGGCGGATTTTACGAGCAGTACTTC.

This chain joins TRBV5-6 and TRBJ2-5; TRBD2 matches 9 bases. The germline V gene encodes CDR1 SGHDT and CDR2 YYEEEE. Losses at the gene ends were 1 base for V and 1 base for J; bases not matched to a gene: 5. There are 16 residues in the CDR3. The CDR3 sequence: CASSLSAGGSQETQYF. Written as DNA, the CDR3 is TGTGCCAGCAGCTTGTCAGCGGGAGGATCCCAAGAGACCCAGTACTTC. Full variable domain (outside the CDR3, taken from reference TRBV5-6 and TRBJ2-5): DAGVTQSPTHLIKTRGQQVTLRCSPKSGHDTVSWYQQALGQGPQFIFQYYEEEERQRGNFPDRFSGHQFPNYSSELNVNALLLGDSALYLCASSLSAGGSQETQYFGPGTRLLVL.

The chain links TRBV6-5 to TRBJ1-1, with TRBD1 as a possible D gene (5 bases). This CDR3 contains 13 residues. V dropped 6 bases and J dropped 4 bases, with 12 bases sitting between them. Germline V gives CDR1 MNHEY, CDR2 SVGAGI. The CDR3 loop reads CASSPDRGTEAFF. In DNA, the CDR3 is TGTGCCAGCAGCCCCGACAGAGGCACTGAAGCTTTCTTT.

The V and J genes are TRBV5-6 and TRBJ2-5; D could derive from TRBD1 or TRBD2 (5 bases each). The CDR3 runs to 13 residues. Germline V CDR1 and CDR2: SGHDT, YYEEEE. The V and J ends lost 3 bases and 0 bases respectively, with 6 bases between them. The CDR3 DNA sequence: TGTGCCAGCAGCTGGGGGTACCAAGAGACCCAGTACTTC. Its translation: CASSWGYQETQYF.

As concerns this clone: In the same sample, other DNA sequences code for this CDR3. The CDR3, as DNA: TGTGCCAGCAGGATTCTTGGGGGACAGCCCCAGCATTTT. Its translation: CASRILGGQPQHF. The V call is TRBV28, the J call TRBJ1-5; perhaps TRBD1 as D (5 bases). The ends were cut back, 6 bases at V and 7 bases at J, with 13 bases in the middle. This CDR3 spans 13 amino acids. Germline loops: CDR1 MDHEN, CDR2 SYDVKM.

V is TRBV6-1 and J is TRBJ2-7, with D perhaps TRBD2 (6 bases). V lost 2 bases and J lost 2, with 16 bases in between. The germline gives CDR1 MNHNS, CDR2 SASEGT. This CDR3 is 16 amino acids long. CDR3 in DNA: TGTGCCAGCAGTGAACCTGCTATACTAGCCCCCTACGAGCAGTACTTC. Residues: CASSEPAILAPYEQYF.